This TCR beta chain came from a study of cytomegalovirus exposure and HLA in healthy donors. In germline, CDR1 is SGHRS, CDR2 YFSETQ. CDR3 size: 16 residues. J was trimmed by 7 bases and V by 0 bases; bases with no gene match: 8. TCRdb's table, derived via immunoSEQ multiplex PCR, lists solely in-frame clones and lacks some. The table has about 300,000 clones, over 75% seen once. The chain joins TRBV5-1 to TRBJ2-3; 10 nucleotides align to TRBD2. This TCR came from a woman under 30 in good health and CMV-seronegative. Sequenced material: PBMCs. CDR3 residues: CASSLESGRASHTQYF. In DNA, the CDR3 is TGCGCCAGCAGCTTGGAGAGCGGGAGGGCCTCACATACGCAGTATTTT.